This section outlines one T cell receptor (beta chain) sequence together with its context. The sample originates from a study of blood T cell repertoires in COVID-19. Study in general: The samples span acute and convalescent COVID-19 from the United States, Italy and Spain.

V lost 5 bases and J lost 0, with 8 bases in between. There are 13 residues in the CDR3. Assay used: immunoSEQ multiplex PCR; TCRdb lists only in-frame clones, some missing. The sample has 85,000 to 100,000 clones, 90% seen once. This TCR was sampled from a man aged 55 to 69 with acute or convalescent COVID-19. Sequenced sample: peripheral blood. The chain carries TRBV12-3 or TRBV12-4 and TRBJ2-7, with D possibly TRBD1 on 5 matching bases. CDR3 bases: TGTGCCAGCAGTACAGGATTCTCCTACGAGCAGTACTTC. Residues: CASSTGFSYEQYF.